The clone carrying this T cell receptor beta chain was seen only a few times. Its antigen is unidentified. Germline CDR1 LNHDA, CDR2 SQIVND (reference sequence). This CDR3 is built from 19 residues. V lost 5 bases to trimming and J lost 0 bases, with 20 bases between them. TCRdb redid the calling of the reads with MiXCR, one entry per CDR3 protein. The table lists approximately 120,000 distinct CDR3 sequences, 32% of them singletons. The data originate from a study of T cell repertoires in cytomegalovirus infection. About the study: Used in the study were CMV epitopes, some recently identified and HLA-C-restricted, others well-studied and HLA-B-restricted. Based on public TCR beta signatures, there were indications of CMV infection and of a matching HLA type. Findings and caveats of the study: Accumulated public TCR beta family frequency recognized individuals carrying CMV together with the relevant HLA. Ex vivo, HLA-C-restricted CMV-specific TCR beta clonotypes prevailed over the rest of the response.

The chain carries TRBV19 and TRBJ1-6; the D gene is possibly TRBD1 (5 bases). The TCR sequence derives from a human donor in good health (CMV status not recorded). Some clones in this sample may be carry-over from other donors' samples. The sample was CD8+ T cells from cultured PBMCs, taken from culture after CMV antigen stimulation. Here the CDR3 reads CASSPRTGTVSSYNSPLHF. DNA for the CDR3: TGTGCCAGTAGTCCGAGAACCGGGACGGTGAGCTCCTATAATTCACCCCTCCACTTT.